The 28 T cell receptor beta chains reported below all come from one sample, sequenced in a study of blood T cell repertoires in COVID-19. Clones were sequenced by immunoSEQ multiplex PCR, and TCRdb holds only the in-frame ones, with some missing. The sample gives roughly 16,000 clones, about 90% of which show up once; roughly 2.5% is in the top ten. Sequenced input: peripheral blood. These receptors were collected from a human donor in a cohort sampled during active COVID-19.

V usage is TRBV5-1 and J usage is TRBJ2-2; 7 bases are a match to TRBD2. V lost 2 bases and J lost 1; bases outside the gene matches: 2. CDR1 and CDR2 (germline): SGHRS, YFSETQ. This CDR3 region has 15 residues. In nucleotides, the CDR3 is TGCGCCAGCAGCTTCTTAGCGGGGAACACCGGGGAGCTGTTTTTT. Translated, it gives CASSFLAGNTGELFF.

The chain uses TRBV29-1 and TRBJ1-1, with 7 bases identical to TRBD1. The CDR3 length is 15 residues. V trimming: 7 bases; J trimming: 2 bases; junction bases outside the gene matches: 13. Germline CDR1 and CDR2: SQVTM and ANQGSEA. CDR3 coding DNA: TGCAGCGCCGATCCGTTTGACAGGGTTAACACTGAAGCTTTCTTT. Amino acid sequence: CSADPFDRVNTEAFF.

The CDR3 spells CASSVDFPFSNQPQHF. The CDR3 bases are TGTGCCAGCAGCGTAGATTTTCCGTTTAGCAATCAGCCCCAGCATTTT. The chain is built from TRBV9 and TRBJ1-5, with D unclear. This CDR3 is built from 16 residues. Trimming cost V 0 bases and J 0 bases, with 10 bases left between them. CDR1 SGDLS and CDR2 YYNGEE come from the germline V gene.

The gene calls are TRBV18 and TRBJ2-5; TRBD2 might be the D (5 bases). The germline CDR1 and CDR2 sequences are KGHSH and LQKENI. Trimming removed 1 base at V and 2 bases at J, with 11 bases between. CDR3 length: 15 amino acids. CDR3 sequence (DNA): TGTGCCAGCTCACCACAGGCCAGCGGACAAGAGACCCAGTACTTC. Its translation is CASSPQASGQETQYF.

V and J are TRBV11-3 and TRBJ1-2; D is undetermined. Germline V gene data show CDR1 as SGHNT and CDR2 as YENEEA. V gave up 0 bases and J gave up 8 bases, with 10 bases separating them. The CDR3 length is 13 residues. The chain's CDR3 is CASSLDFGGGYTF. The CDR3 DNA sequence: TGTGCCAGCAGCTTAGATTTTGGCGGGGGCTACACCTTC.

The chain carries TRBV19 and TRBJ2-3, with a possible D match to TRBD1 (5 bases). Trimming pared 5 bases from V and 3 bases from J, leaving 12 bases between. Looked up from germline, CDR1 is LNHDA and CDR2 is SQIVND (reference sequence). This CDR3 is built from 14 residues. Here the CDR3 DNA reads TGTGCCAGTAGTGGTACAGGCTGGACAGATACGCAGTATTTT. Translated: CASSGTGWTDTQYF.

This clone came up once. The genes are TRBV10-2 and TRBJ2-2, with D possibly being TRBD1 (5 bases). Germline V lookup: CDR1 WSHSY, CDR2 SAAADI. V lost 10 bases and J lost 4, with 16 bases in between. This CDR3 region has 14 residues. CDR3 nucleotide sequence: TGCGCCACCAGCCGGCAGGGTGGCACCGGGGAGCTGTTTTTT. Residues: CATSRQGGTGELFF.

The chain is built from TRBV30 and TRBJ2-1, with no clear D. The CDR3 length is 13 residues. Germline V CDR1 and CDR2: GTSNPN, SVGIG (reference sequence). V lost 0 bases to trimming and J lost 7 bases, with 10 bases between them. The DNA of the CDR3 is TGTGCCTGGAGTGTCCCCGGTTGGAATGAGCAGTTCTTC. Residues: CAWSVPGWNEQFF.

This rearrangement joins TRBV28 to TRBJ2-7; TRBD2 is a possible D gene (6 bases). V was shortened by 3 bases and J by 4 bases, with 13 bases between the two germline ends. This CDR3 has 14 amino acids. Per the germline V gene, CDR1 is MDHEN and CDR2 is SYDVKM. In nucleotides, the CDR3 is TGTGCCAGCAGTTTCGCGGGAATTTATTACGAGCAGTACTTC. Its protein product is CASSFAGIYYEQYF.

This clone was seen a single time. The CDR3 spells CASSESYEQYF. CDR3 sequence (DNA): TGCGCCAGCAGCGAGTCCTACGAGCAGTACTTC. The chain recombines TRBV5-1 with TRBJ2-7; D unresolved. The CDR3 is 11 amino acids. Germline V CDR1 and CDR2: SGHRS, YFSETQ. Trimming removed 4 bases from V and 1 base from J, with 3 bases in between. Drawing the rest from reference TRBV5-1 and TRBJ2-7, the complete variable domain is KAGVTQTPRYLIKTRGQQVTLSCSPISGHRSVSWYQQTPGQGLQFLFEYFSETQRNKGNFPGRFSGRQFSNSRSEMNVSTLELGDSALYLCASSESYEQYFGPGTRLTVT.

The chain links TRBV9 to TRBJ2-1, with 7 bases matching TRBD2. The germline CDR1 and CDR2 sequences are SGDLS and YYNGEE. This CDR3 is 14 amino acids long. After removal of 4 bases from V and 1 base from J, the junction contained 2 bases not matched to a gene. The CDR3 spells CASSPGGSYNEQFF. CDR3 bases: TGTGCCAGCAGCCCCGGGGGGTCCTACAATGAGCAGTTCTTC.

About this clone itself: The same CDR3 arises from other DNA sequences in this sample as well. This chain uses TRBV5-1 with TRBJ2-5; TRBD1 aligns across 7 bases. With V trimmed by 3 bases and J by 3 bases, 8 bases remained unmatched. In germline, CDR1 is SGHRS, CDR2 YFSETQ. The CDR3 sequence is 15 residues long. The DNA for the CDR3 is TGCGCCAGCAGCTCGCGGACAGGAACAGAAGAGACCCAGTACTTC. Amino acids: CASSSRTGTEETQYF. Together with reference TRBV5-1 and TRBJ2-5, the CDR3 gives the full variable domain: KAGVTQTPRYLIKTRGQQVTLSCSPISGHRSVSWYQQTPGQGLQFLFEYFSETQRNKGNFPGRFSGRQFSNSRSEMNVSTLELGDSALYLCASSSRTGTEETQYFGPGTRLLVL.

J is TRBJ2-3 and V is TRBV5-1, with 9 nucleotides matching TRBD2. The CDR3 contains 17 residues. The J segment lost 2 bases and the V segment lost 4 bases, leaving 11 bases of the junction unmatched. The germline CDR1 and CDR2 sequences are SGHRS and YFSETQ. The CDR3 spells CASSPLTSGDPTDTQYF. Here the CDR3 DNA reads TGCGCCAGCAGCCCCCTGACTAGCGGTGATCCCACAGATACGCAGTATTTT.

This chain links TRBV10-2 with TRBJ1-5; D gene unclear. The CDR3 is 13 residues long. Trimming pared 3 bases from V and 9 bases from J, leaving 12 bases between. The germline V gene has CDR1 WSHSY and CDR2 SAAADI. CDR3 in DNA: TGCGCCAGCAGTGATACAGATTCTTGGCCCCAGCATTTT. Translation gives CASSDTDSWPQHF.

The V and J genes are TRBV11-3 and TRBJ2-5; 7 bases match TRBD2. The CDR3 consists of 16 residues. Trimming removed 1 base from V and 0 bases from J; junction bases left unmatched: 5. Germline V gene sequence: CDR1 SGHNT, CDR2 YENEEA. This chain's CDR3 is CASSLGGGSYQETQYF. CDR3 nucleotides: TGTGCCAGCAGCTTAGGCGGGGGTTCGTACCAAGAGACCCAGTACTTC.

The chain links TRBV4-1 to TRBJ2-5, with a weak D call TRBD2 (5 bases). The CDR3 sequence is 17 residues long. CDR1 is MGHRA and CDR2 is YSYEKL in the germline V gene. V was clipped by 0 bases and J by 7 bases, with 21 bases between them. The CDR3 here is CASSQDSIGLSAGTQYF. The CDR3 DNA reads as TGCGCCAGCAGCCAAGATAGTATCGGACTGTCGGCAGGGACCCAGTACTTC.

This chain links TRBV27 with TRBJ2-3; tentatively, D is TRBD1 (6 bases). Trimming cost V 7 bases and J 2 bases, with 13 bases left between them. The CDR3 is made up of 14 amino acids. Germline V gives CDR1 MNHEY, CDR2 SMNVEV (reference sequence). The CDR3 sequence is CASTNRDHTDTQYF. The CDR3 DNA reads TGTGCCAGCACCAACAGGGACCACACAGATACGCAGTATTTT.

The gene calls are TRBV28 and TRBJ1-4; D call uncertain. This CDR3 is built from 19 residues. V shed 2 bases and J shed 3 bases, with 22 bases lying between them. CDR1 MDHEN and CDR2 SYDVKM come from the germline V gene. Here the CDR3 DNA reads TGTGCCAGCAGTTTAACCCTTGAGGCGAGAATGAGGGCTAATGAAAAACTGTTTTTT. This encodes CASSLTLEARMRANEKLFF.

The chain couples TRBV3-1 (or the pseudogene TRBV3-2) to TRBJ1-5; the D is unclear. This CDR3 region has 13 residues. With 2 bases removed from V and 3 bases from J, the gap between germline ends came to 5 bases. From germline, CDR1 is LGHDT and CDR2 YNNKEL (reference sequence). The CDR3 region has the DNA TGTGCCAGCAGCCAAACAGCCAATCAGCCCCAGCATTTT. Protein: CASSQTANQPQHF.

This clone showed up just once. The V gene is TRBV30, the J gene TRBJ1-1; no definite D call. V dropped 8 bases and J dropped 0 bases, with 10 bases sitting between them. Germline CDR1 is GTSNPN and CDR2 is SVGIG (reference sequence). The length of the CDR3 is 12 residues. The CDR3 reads CAIEAVNTEAFF. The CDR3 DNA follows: TGTGCCATCGAGGCGGTGAACACTGAAGCTTTCTTT.

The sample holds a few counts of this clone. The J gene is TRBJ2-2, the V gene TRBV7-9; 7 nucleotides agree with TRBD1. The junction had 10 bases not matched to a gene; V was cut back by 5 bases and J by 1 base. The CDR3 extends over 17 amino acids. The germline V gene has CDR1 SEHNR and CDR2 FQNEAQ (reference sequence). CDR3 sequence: CASSLFPGTENTGELFF. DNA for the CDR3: TGTGCCAGCAGCCTCTTTCCCGGGACAGAGAACACCGGGGAGCTGTTTTTT.

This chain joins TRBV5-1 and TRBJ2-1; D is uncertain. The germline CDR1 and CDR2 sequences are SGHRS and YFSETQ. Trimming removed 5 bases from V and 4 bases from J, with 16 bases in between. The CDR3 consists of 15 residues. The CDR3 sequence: CASSNPQLTYNEQFF. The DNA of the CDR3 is TGCGCCAGCAGTAATCCCCAACTGACATACAATGAGCAGTTCTTC.

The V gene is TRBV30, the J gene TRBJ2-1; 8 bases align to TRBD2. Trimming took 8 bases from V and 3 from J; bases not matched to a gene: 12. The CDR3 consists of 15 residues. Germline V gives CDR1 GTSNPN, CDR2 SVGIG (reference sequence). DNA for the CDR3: TGTGCCCGAGGTTACCTCGGGACTAGCTACAATGAGCAGTTCTTC. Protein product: CARGYLGTSYNEQFF.

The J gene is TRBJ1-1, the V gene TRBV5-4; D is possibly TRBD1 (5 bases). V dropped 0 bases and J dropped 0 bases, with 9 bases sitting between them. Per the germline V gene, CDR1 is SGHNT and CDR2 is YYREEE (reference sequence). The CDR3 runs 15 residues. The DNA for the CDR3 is TGTGCCAGCAGCTTGGAGGCAGGGCTGAACACTGAAGCTTTCTTT. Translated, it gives CASSLEAGLNTEAFF. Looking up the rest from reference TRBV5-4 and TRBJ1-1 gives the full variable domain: ETGVTQSPTHLIKTRGQQVTLRCSSQSGHNTVSWYQQALGQGPQFIFQYYREEENGRGNFPPRFSGLQFPNYSSELNVNALELDDSALYLCASSLEAGLNTEAFFGQGTRLTVV.

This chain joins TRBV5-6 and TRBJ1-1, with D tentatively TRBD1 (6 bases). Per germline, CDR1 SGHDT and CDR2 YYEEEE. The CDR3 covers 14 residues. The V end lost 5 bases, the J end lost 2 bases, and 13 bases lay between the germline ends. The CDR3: CASSITGINTEAFF. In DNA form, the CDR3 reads TGTGCCAGCAGTATAACAGGGATCAACACTGAAGCTTTCTTT.

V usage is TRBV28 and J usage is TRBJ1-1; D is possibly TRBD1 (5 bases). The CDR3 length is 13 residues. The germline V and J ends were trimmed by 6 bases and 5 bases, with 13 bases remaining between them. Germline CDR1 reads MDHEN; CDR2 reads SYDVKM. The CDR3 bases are TGTGCCAGCAGGGGACGCGGGGATACTGAAGCTTTCTTT. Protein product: CASRGRGDTEAFF.

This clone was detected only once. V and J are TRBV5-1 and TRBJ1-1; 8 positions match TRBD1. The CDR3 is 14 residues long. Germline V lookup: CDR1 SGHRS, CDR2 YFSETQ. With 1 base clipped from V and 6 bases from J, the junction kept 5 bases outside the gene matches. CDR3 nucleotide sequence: TGCGCCAGCAGCTTGTTCGGACAGGGATCTGAAGCTTTCTTT. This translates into CASSLFGQGSEAFF. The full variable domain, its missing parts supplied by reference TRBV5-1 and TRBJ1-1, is KAGVTQTPRYLIKTRGQQVTLSCSPISGHRSVSWYQQTPGQGLQFLFEYFSETQRNKGNFPGRFSGRQFSNSRSEMNVSTLELGDSALYLCASSLFGQGSEAFFGQGTRLTVV.

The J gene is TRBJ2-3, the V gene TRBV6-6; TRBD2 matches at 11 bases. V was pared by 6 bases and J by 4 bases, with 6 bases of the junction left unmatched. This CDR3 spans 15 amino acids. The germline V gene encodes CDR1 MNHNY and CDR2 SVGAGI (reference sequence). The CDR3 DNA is TGTGCCAGCAGCTCGACTAGCGGGAACGCAGATACGCAGTATTTT. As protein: CASSSTSGNADTQYF.